This TCR beta chain was sequenced in a study of blood T cell repertoires in COVID-19. Study information: Symptom resolution, clearance, or two negative PCRs marked the recovered donors of Cohort 3. The United States, Italy and Spain supplied acute and convalescent COVID-19 samples.

Participants were aged roughly 18 to 90 years, lived in some 23 US areas, and enrolled virtually. This clone was observed once. How the authors handled the data: Estimation of nucleated cell counts relied on the amplification of reference gene primers. Data came from immunoSEQ multiplex PCR; TCRdb stores just in-frame clones and leaves some out. The DNA gave D and trimming, while V, J and clone size come from that table. This sample has some 180,000 clones, with around 83% found just once. The sequence came from a woman aged 40 to 49 in a cohort exposed to, infected with or recovered from COVID-19 (not recorded which). The specimen was PBMCs or T cells enriched from blood (not recorded which).

The DNA for the CDR3 is TGTGCCAGCAGTCCCCAGGGTCGTTACCTCTCTGGGGCCAACGTCCTGACTTTC. Protein: CASSPQGRYLSGANVLTF. This rearrangement joins TRBV4-2 to TRBJ2-6; tentative D call: TRBD1 (5 bases). Looked up from germline, CDR1 is LGHNA and CDR2 is YNFKEQ. The CDR3 is 18 amino acids. The V end lost 6 bases, the J end lost 0 bases, and 18 bases lay between the germline ends.